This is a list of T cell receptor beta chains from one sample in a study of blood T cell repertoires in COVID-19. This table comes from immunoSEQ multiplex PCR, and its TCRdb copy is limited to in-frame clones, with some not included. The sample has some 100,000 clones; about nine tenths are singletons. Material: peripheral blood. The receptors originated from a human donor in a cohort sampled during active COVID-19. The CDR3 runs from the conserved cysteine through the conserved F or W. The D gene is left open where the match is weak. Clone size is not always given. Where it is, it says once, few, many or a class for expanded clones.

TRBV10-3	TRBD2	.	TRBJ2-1	CAISDAGDLYNEQFF	TGTGCCATCAGTGATGCGGGGGACCTTTACAATGAGCAGTTCTTC
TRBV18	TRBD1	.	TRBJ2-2	CASSPPQNRGPNTGELFF	TGTGCCAGCTCACCACCGCAGAACAGGGGGCCCAACACCGGGGAGCTGTTTTTT
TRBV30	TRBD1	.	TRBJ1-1	CAWSRGQMNTEAFF	TGTGCCTGGAGTCGGGGACAGATGAACACTGAAGCTTTCTTT
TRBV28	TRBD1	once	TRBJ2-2	CASSTGQGETGELFF	TGTGCCAGCAGTACCGGACAGGGGGAGACCGGGGAGCTGTTTTTT
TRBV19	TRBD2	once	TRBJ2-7	CASSIGTSGNYEQYF	TGTGCCAGTAGTATCGGGACTAGCGGCAACTACGAGCAGTACTTC
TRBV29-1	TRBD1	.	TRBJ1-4	CSVGQGTNEKLFF	TGCAGCGTTGGACAGGGTACTAATGAAAAACTGTTTTTT
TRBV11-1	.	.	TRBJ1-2	CASSPEGGVYGYTF	TGTGCCAGCAGCCCCGAAGGAGGGGTCTATGGCTACACCTTC
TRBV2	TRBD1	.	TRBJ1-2	CASNPTGRNYGYTF	TGTGCCAGCAACCCGACAGGGAGAAACTATGGCTACACCTTC
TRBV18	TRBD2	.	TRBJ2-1	CASSPRTSGRAEREQFF	TGTGCCAGCTCACCCCGGACTAGCGGGAGGGCCGAGAGAGAGCAGTTCTTC
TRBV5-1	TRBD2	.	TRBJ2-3	CASRVDGRAPDTQYF	TGCGCCAGCAGGGTGGACGGGAGGGCCCCAGATACGCAGTATTTT
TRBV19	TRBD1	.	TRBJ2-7	CASSILRDSSYEQYF	TGTGCCAGTAGTATCCTCCGGGACAGCTCCTACGAGCAGTACTTC
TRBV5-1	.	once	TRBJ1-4	CASSLSGSVVNEKLFF	TGCGCCAGCAGCTTGAGTGGGAGTGTAGTTAATGAAAAACTGTTTTTT
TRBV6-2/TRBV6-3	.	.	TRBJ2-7	CASSYPTEGQYF	TGTGCCAGCAGTTACCCCACCGAGGGGCAGTACTTC
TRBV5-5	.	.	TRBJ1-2	CASSPAPREGYGYTF	TGTGCCAGCAGCCCGGCCCCCAGGGAGGGGTATGGCTACACCTTC
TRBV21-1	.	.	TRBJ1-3	CASSPGQREGGGNTIYF	TGTGCCAGCAGCCCGGGACAGAGGGAAGGAGGAGGAAACACCATATATTTT
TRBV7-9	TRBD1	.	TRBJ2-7	CASSPGQLSYEQYF	TGTGCCAGCAGCCCGGGACAGTTATCCTACGAGCAGTACTTC